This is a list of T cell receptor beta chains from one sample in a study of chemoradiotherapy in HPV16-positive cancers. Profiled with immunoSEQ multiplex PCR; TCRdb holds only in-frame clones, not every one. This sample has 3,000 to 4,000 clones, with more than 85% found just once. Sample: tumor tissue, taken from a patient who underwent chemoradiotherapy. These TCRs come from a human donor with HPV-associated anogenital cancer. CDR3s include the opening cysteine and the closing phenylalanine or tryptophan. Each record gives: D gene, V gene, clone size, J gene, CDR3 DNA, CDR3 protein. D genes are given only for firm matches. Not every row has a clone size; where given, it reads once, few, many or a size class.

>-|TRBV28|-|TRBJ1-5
TGTGCCAGCAACCCTTACGAAGTAAGCAATCAGCCCCAGCATTTT
CASNPYEVSNQPQHF
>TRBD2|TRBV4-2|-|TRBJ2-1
TGTGCCAGCAGCCAAGTCAATAGCGGGGCCAATGAGCAGTTCTTC
CASSQVNSGANEQFF
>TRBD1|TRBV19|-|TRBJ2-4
TGTGCCAGTATCGATCGGGACAGGGAAAACATTCAGTACTTC
CASIDRDRENIQYF
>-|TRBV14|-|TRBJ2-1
TGTGCCAGCAGCCAACACAGGTCAGCCTACAATGAGCAGTTCTTC
CASSQHRSAYNEQFF
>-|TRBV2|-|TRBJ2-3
TGTGCCAGCAGTGAGATTTTAGCGGTTCGGGTTCCAGATACGCAGTATTTT
CASSEILAVRVPDTQYF
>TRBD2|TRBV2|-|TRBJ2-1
TGTGCCCTGGCCCCTGGACTAGTAGACAATGAGCAGTTCTTC
CALAPGLVDNEQFF
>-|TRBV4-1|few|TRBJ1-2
TGCGCCAGCAGCCAAGCGGCTACAGCCACCTATGGCTACACCTTC
CASSQAATATYGYTF
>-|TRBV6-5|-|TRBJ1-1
TGTGCCAGCAGTTACCTGGGGGCACCACAAGCTTTCTTT
CASSYLGAPQAFF
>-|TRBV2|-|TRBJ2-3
TGTGCCAGCCAGCTGGTAACAGATACGCAGTATTTT
CASQLVTDTQYF
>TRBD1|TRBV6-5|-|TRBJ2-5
TGTGCCAGCAGTCGGGACAGGGGAGAGACCCAGTACTTC
CASSRDRGETQYF
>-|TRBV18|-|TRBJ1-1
TGTGCCAGCGCGGGGGCAATGAACACTGAAGCTTTCTTT
CASAGAMNTEAFF
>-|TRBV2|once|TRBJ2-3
TGTGCCAGCAGCGCCGGGACCTCTAGCACAGATACGCAGTATTTT
CASSAGTSSTDTQYF
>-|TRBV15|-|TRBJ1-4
TGTGCCACCAGCCGGGGGAGGACAGTTAGTCGTGAAAAACTGTTTTTT
CATSRGRTVSREKLFF
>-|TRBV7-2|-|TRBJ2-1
TGTGCCAGCAGTAACCAGCGCTACAATGAGCAGTTCTTC
CASSNQRYNEQFF
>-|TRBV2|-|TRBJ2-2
TGTGCCAGCCGTACTAGTCCCCTTTTGGTCGGGGAGCTGTTTTTT
CASRTSPLLVGELFF
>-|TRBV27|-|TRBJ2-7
TGTGCCAGCAGTTTATCCTGGGAACCCCGCTTCTACGAGCAGTACTTC
CASSLSWEPRFYEQYF
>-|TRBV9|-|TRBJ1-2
TGTGCCAGCAGCGTAACTGGTCGGGGCGTCTATGGCTACACCTTC
CASSVTGRGVYGYTF
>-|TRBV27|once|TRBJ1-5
TGTGCCAGCACCCCCGACCGCGATGGGCCCCAGCATTTT
CASTPDRDGPQHF
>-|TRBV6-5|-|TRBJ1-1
TGTGCCAGCAGTCTCACATGGAACACTGAAGCTTTCTTT
CASSLTWNTEAFF
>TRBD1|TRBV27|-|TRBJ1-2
TGTGCCAGCAGTTCCGGACAGGGGGCTAACTATGGCTACACCTTC
CASSSGQGANYGYTF
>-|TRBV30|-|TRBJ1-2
TGTGCCTGGAGGGACAGATCCTGGGCTAACTATGGCTACACCTTC
CAWRDRSWANYGYTF
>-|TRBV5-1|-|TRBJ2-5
TGCGCCAGCAGCTTGCTGGCACTTCAAGAGACCCAGTACTTC
CASSLLALQETQYF
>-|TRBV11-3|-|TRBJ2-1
TGTGCCAGCAGCTCTACGTCTCCCAATGAGCAGTTCTTC
CASSSTSPNEQFF
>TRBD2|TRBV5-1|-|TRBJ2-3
TGCGCCAGCAGCTTGGGGGCGCGGGGGACAGATACGCAGTATTTT
CASSLGARGTDTQYF
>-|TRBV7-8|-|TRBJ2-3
TGTGCCAGCAGCGCCCCAGGGGCAGATACGCAGTATTTT
CASSAPGADTQYF
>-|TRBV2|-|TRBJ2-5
TGTGCCAGCGACGGGGGGCGGGGAACCCAGTACTTC
CASDGGRGTQYF
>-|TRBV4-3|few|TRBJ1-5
TGCGCCAGCAGCCGAATTCAGCCCCAGCATTTT
CASSRIQPQHF
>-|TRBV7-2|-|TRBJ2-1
TGTGCCAGCAGCTCCCGCGTAGTCCGGAATGAGCAGTTCTTC
CASSSRVVRNEQFF
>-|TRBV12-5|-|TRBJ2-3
TGTGCTAGTGGTTTGGCCACAGGCCGCACAGATACGCAGTATTTT
CASGLATGRTDTQYF
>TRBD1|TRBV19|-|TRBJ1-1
TGTGCCAGTAGCAAACGTGACAGGGAAGGACGCCAAGCTTTCTTT
CASSKRDREGRQAFF
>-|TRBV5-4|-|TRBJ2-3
TGTGCCAGCAGCTTGGGCAGGGTAGGAGATACGCAGTATTTT
CASSLGRVGDTQYF
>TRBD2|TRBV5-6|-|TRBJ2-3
TGTGCCAGCAGCTGGGTTGGCCTACGCGGGAGCGCAGATACGCAGTATTTT
CASSWVGLRGSADTQYF
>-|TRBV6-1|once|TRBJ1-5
TGTGCCAGCAGTTTGGAGTTAGGTCAGCCCCAGCATTTT
CASSLELGQPQHF
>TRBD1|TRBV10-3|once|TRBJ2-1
TGTGCCATCAGTGGGCGACAGGGGAATGAGCAGTTCTTC
CAISGRQGNEQFF
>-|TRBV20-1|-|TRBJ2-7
TGCAGTGCTACCCGTCTCAACGAGCAGTACTTC
CSATRLNEQYF
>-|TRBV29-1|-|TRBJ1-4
TGCAGCGTCCCCGGTACACCACAGGGATCAACTAATGAAAAACTGTTTTTT
CSVPGTPQGSTNEKLFF
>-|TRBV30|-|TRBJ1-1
TGTGCCTGGAGTGTCGGGGGGAACACTGAAGCTTTCTTT
CAWSVGGNTEAFF
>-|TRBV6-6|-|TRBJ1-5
TGTGCCAGCAGCCAATGGAATCAGCCCCAGCATTTT
CASSQWNQPQHF
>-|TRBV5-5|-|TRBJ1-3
TGTGCCAGCAGCTTGTCGGACAGCGCAACTAACTGGGGATATTTT
CASSLSDSATNWGYF
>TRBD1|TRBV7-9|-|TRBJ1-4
TGTGCCAGCAGCTTAGCAGGGGGCGATGAAAAACTGTTTTTT
CASSLAGGDEKLFF
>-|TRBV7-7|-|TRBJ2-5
TGTGCCAGCAGCTTGGGGACTGCGCAAGAGACCCAGTACTTC
CASSLGTAQETQYF
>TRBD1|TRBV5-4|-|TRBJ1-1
TGTGCCAGCAGCTTCTCGGACAGGGTAAGAACTGAAGCTTTCTTT
CASSFSDRVRTEAFF
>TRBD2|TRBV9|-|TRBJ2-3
TGTGCCAGCAGCGTTGACGGGGGGACAGATACGCAGTATTTT
CASSVDGGTDTQYF
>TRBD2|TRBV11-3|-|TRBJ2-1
TGTGCCAGCAGCTCGGGACTAGCTAATTACAATGAGCAGTTCTTC
CASSSGLANYNEQFF
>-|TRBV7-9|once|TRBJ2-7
TGTGCCAGCAGCTTATCGGGGGTTGACTACGAGCAGTACTTC
CASSLSGVDYEQYF
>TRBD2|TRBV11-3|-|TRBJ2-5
TGTGCCAGCAGCGTCGGACTAGAAGAGACCCAGTACTTC
CASSVGLEETQYF
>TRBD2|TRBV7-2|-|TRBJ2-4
TGTGCCAGCAGCTTTGGCGGGAGTAGTAGCGGCATTCAGTACTTC
CASSFGGSSSGIQYF
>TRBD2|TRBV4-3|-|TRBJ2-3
TGCGCCAGCAGCCAAGAACGACGGGGGGAGCCCGATACGCAGTATTTT
CASSQERRGEPDTQYF
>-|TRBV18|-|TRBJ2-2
TGTGCCAGCTCACCACAGAACACCGGGGAGCTGTTTTTT
CASSPQNTGELFF
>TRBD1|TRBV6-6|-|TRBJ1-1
TGTGCCAGCAGTCGACAGGGACCGAACACTGAAGCTTTCTTT
CASSRQGPNTEAFF
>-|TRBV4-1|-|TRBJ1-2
TGCGCCAGCAGGCAGGGGCCCGGCGCCACCAATGGCTACACCTTC
CASRQGPGATNGYTF
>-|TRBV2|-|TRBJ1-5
TGTGCCAGCAGTGGACAGGTCAATCAGCCCCAGCATTTT
CASSGQVNQPQHF